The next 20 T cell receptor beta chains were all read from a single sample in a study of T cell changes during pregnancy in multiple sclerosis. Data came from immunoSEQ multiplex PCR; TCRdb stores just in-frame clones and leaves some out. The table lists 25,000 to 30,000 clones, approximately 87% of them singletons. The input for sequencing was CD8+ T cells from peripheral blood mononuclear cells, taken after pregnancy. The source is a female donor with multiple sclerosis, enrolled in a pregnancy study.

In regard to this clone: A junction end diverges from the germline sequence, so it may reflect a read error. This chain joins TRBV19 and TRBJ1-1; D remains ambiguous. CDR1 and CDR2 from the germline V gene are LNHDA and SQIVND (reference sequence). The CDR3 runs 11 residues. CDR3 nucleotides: TGTGCCAGTAGTCCGAACTCTGAAGCTTTCTTT. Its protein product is CASSPNSEAFF.

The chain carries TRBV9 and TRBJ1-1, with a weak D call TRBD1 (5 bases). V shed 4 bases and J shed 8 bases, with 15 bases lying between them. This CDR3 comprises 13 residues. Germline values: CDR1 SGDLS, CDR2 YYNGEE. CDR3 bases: TGTGCCAGCAGCCCTGGGGGGGGGTACGAAGCTTTCTTT. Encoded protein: CASSPGGGYEAFF.

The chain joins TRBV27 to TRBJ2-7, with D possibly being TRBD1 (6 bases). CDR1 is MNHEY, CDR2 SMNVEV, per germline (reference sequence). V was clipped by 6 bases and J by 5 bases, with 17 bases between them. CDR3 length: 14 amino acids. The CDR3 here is CASSQDSNIHEQYF. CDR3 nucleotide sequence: TGTGCCAGCAGCCAGGACAGTAATATCCACGAGCAGTACTTC.

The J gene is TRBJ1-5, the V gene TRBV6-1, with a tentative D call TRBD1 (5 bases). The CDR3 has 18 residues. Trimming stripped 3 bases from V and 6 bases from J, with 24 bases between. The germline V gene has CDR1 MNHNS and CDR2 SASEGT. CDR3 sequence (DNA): TGTGCCAGCAGTGAGGGCAGGTGGAGGGGTATCACGGGTCAGCCCCAGCATTTT. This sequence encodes CASSEGRWRGITGQPQHF.

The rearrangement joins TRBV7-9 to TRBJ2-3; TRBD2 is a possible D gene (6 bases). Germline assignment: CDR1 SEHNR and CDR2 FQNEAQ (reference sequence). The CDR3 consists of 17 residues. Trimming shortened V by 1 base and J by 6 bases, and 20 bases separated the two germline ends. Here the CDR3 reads CASSLEPLGSGRDTQYF. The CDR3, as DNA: TGTGCCAGCAGCTTAGAACCGCTGGGGTCGGGGAGGGATACGCAGTATTTT.

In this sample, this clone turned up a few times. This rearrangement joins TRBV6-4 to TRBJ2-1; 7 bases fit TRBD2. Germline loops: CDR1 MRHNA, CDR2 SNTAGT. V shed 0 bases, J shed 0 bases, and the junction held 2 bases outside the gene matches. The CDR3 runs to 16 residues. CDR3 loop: CASSDSTGGSYNEQFF. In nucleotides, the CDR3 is TGTGCCAGCAGTGACTCGACGGGGGGCTCCTACAATGAGCAGTTCTTC.

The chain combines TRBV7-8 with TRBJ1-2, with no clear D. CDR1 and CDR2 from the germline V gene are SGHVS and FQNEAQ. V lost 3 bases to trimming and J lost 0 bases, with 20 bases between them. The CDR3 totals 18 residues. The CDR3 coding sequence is TGTGCCAGCAGCTTCCCTATAAAGACCGACAAAGCTAACTATGGCTACACCTTC. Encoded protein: CASSFPIKTDKANYGYTF.

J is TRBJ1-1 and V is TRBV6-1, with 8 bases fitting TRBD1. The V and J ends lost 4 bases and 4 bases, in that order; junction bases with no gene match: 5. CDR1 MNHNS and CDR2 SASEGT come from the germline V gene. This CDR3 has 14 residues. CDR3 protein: CASSVGQGGTEAFF. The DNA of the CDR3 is TGTGCCAGCAGTGTCGGACAGGGAGGCACTGAAGCTTTCTTT.

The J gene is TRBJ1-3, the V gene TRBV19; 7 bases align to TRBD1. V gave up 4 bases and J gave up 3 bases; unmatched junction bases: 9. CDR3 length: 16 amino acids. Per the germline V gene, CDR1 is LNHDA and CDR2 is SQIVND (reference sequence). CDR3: CASSTLQGSSGNTIYF. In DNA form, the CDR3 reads TGTGCCAGTAGTACCCTACAGGGGTCTAGTGGAAACACCATATATTTT.

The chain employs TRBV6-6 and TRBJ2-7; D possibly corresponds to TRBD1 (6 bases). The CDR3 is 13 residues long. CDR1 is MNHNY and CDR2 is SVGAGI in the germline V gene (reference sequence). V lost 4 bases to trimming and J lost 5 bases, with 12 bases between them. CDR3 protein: CASSFTGFHEQYF. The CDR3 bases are TGTGCCAGCAGTTTTACAGGGTTCCACGAGCAGTACTTC.

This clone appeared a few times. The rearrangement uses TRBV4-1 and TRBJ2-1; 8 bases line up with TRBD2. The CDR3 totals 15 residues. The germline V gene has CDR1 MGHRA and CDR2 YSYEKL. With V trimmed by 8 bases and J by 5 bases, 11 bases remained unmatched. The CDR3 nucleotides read TGCGCCAGCCCCCTCGGGAGGGAAGGACACAATGAGCAGTTCTTC. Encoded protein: CASPLGREGHNEQFF.

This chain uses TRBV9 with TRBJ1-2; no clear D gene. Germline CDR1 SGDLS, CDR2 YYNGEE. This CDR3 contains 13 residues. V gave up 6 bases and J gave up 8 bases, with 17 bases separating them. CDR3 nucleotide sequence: TGTGCCAGCAAATCGGGAGAGTTTGGAGGCTACACCTTC. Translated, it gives CASKSGEFGGYTF.

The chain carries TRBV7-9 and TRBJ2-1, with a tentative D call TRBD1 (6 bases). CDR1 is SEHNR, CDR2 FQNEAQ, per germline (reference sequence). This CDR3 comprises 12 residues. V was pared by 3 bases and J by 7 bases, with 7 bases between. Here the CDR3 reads CASSFGQNEQFF. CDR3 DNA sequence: TGTGCCAGCAGCTTCGGACAGAATGAGCAGTTCTTC. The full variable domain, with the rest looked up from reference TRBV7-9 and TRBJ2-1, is DTGVSQNPRHKITKRGQNVTFRCDPISEHNRLYWYRQTLGQGPEFLTYFQNEAQLEKSRLLSDRFSAERPKGSFSTLEIQRTEQGDSAMYLCASSFGQNEQFFGPGTRLTVL.

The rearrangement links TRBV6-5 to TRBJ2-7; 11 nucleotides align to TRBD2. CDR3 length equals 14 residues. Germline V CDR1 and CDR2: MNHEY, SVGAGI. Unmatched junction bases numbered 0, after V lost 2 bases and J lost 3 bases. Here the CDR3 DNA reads TGTGCCAGCAGTTACGGGACTAGCGGCTACGAGCAGTACTTC. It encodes CASSYGTSGYEQYF.

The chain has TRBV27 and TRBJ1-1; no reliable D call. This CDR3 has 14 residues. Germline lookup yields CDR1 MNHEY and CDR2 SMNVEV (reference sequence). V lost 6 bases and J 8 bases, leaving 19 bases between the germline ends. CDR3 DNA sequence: TGTGCCAGCAGGGTCCAGAGGGCGTCGGAAGAAGCTTTCTTT. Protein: CASRVQRASEEAFF.

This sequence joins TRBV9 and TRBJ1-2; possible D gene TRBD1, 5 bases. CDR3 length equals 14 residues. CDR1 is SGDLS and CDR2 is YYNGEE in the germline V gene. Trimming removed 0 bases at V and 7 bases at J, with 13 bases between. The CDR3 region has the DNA TGTGCCAGCAGCGTAGCGGGAGGACAAATTGGCTACACCTTC. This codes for CASSVAGGQIGYTF.

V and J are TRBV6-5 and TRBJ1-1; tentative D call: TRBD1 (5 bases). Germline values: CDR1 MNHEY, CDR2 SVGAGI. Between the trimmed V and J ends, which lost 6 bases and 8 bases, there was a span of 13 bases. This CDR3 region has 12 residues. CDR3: CASSTAGLEAFF. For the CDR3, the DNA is TGTGCCAGCAGCACGGCGGGGCTAGAAGCTTTCTTT.

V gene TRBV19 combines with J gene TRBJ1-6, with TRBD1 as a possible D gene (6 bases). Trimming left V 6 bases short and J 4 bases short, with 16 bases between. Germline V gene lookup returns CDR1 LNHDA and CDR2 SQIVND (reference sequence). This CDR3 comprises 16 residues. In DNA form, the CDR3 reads TGTGCCAGTAGCCTGGCGGGGGGCTATTATAATTCACCCCTCCACTTT. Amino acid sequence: CASSLAGGYYNSPLHF.

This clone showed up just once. In nucleotides, the CDR3 is TGTGCCAGCAGCTCCGGGACTAGCGGATACTACGAGCAGTACTTC. Translating gives CASSSGTSGYYEQYF. The V gene is TRBV5-5, the J gene TRBJ2-7; TRBD2 aligns across 11 bases. Germline assignment: CDR1 SGHKS and CDR2 YYEKEE (reference sequence). J lost 3 bases, V lost 3 bases, and 5 bases had no gene match. CDR3 length: 15 residues.

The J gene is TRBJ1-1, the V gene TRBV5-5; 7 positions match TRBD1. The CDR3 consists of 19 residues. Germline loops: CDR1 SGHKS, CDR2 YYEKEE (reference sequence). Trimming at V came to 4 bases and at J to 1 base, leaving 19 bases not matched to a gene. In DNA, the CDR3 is TGTGCCAGCAGCCCCAGGACAGGAGCGGCGTTTAATAGGAACACTGAAGCTTTCTTT. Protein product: CASSPRTGAAFNRNTEAFF.